This T cell receptor (beta chain) was found in a study of metastatic and nonmetastatic thyroid tumors. Study as a whole: Across peripheral blood and tumor or nodule tissue samples taken from malignant and benign thyroid patients, the repertoires were compared with one another.

Original handling: Differences in CDR3 between clinicopathological groups were drawn on to build a classifier intended to discriminate distant-metastatic papillary thyroid cancer patients. TCRdb re-called clones from the PCR reads using MiXCR. Here the V and J calls rest on TCRdb's processing, not on the authors' analysis. The sample shows about 24,000 clones, 13% of them seen only once. Deletions cut 4 bases from V and 7 bases from J, with 13 bases between. There are 12 residues in the CDR3. The germline gives CDR1 DFQATT, CDR2 SNEGSKA (reference sequence). Thyroid surgery had not been preceded by any treatment in any patient.

The V and J genes are TRBV20-1 and TRBJ1-2; weak D call: TRBD1 (5 bases). The material sequenced was blood. The source is a female donor with papillary thyroid cancer or a benign thyroid nodule (not recorded which). Some clones in this sample may be carry-over from other donors' samples. This CDR3 is CSANVRETGYTF. In nucleotides, the CDR3 is TGCAGTGCTAACGTCAGGGAAACTGGCTACACCTTC.